Sequencing of this T cell receptor beta chain was carried out in a study of T cell responses to AZD1222 COVID-19 vaccine. The study, taken as a whole, reports: Repertoires in all cases were sampled only once the peak T cell response had passed.

Using immunoSEQ multiplex PCR, the repertoire was profiled, and TCRdb retains in-frame clones only, with some absent. The sample carries about 130,000 clones, 75% to 90% recorded once. The CDR3 has 14 amino acids. Trimming pared 3 bases from V and 4 bases from J, leaving 12 bases between. Germline V gene sequence: CDR1 SGHAT, CDR2 FQNNGV. This clone was observed once. Its cognate antigen is unknown. The material sequenced was peripheral blood, taken on day 0 of AZD1222 vaccination. V usage is TRBV11-2 and J usage is TRBJ1-1; TRBD1 might be the D (5 bases). The sequence derives from an adult in good health. For the CDR3, the DNA is TGTGCCAGCAGCTTCGCGGGGGGGGGCACTGAAGCTTTCTTT. Residues: CASSFAGGGTEAFF.